Listed here are 15 T cell receptor beta chains from one sample, sequenced in a study of glioma-infiltrating T cells after dendritic cell vaccination. Specified time point: after dendritic cell vaccination, including at tumor progression/relapse. Profiling relied on immunoSEQ multiplex PCR, and the TCRdb table lists in-frame clones only, not all of them. This table has over 75,000 clones, 75% to 90% appearing once. The sequenced sample was blood, obtained after dendritic cell vaccination. Receptor source: a human donor with glioblastoma.

The V gene is TRBV30, the J gene TRBJ2-2, with D possibly being TRBD2 (6 bases). The CDR3 loop spans 14 amino acids. Germline lookup yields CDR1 GTSNPN and CDR2 SVGIG (reference sequence). V gave up 1 base and J gave up 4 bases, with 10 bases separating them. CDR3 amino acids: CAWSAGVSTGELFF. For the CDR3, the DNA is TGTGCCTGGAGTGCGGGGGTCAGCACCGGGGAGCTGTTTTTT.

This clone was observed a single time. The chain couples TRBV5-1 to TRBJ2-7; 8 bases match TRBD1. Germline V gene lookup returns CDR1 SGHRS and CDR2 YFSETQ. The junction had 7 bases not matched to a gene; V was cut back by 3 bases and J by 5 bases. The CDR3 totals 14 residues. CDR3 sequence (DNA): TGCGCCAGCAGCTCCCCCTTGGACAGGGACGAGCAGTACTTC. Its translation: CASSSPLDRDEQYF.

The gene calls are TRBV6-1 and TRBJ2-7; 8 nucleotides align to TRBD1. Germline V gene data show CDR1 as MNHNS and CDR2 as SASEGT. V was pared by 7 bases and J by 0 bases, with 8 bases of the junction left unmatched. The CDR3 sequence is 15 residues long. CDR3 sequence (DNA): TGTGCCAGCACCGGACAGGGTTGGAGCTCCTACGAGCAGTACTTC. This codes for CASTGQGWSSYEQYF.

The rearrangement links TRBV9 to TRBJ2-2; no reliable D call. The CDR3 length is 15 residues. Per the germline V gene, CDR1 is SGDLS and CDR2 is YYNGEE. Trimming left V 0 bases short and J 4 bases short, with 10 bases between. DNA for the CDR3: TGTGCCAGCAGCGTAGGCGGTAGAAGCACCGGGGAGCTGTTTTTT. It yields the protein CASSVGGRSTGELFF. The full variable domain, rest sourced from reference TRBV9 and TRBJ2-2, is DSGVTQTPKHLITATGQRVTLRCSPRSGDLSVYWYQQSLDQGLQFLIQYYNGEERAKGNILERFSAQQFPDLHSELNLSSLELGDSALYFCASSVGGRSTGELFFGEGSRLTVL.

The CDR3 protein is CASSLVGNKYEQYF. CDR3 nucleotide sequence: TGCGCCAGCAGCTTGGTCGGTAATAAGTACGAGCAGTACTTC. V usage is TRBV5-1 and J usage is TRBJ2-7, with D hard to call. Trimming took off 0 bases at V and 4 bases at J, with 11 bases between the two ends. The CDR3 is 14 amino acids. CDR1 is SGHRS, CDR2 YFSETQ, per germline.

The gene calls are TRBV10-3 and TRBJ2-3, with 8 positions matching TRBD2. Germline V gene sequence: CDR1 ENHRY, CDR2 SYGVKD. J lost 5 bases, V lost 2 bases, and 3 bases had no gene match. The CDR3 extends over 14 amino acids. The CDR3 loop reads CAISEHGGGDTQYF. The CDR3 DNA follows: TGTGCCATCAGTGAGCACGGGGGGGGAGATACGCAGTATTTT.

The chain combines TRBV14 with TRBJ2-5, with 8 bases fitting TRBD2. The CDR3 loop spans 16 amino acids. Trimming at V came to 2 bases and at J to 1 base, leaving 6 bases not matched to a gene. From germline, CDR1 is SGHDN and CDR2 FVKESK. The CDR3, as DNA: TGTGCCAGCAGCCAACTTAGCGGGGTACGCCAAGAGACCCAGTACTTC. Translation gives CASSQLSGVRQETQYF.

The rearrangement uses TRBV5-1 and TRBJ2-5; tentatively, D is TRBD2 (5 bases). Trimming took 0 bases from V and 5 from J, leaving 11 bases between them. CDR1 and CDR2 from the germline V gene are SGHRS and YFSETQ. This CDR3 contains 14 residues. The CDR3 region is CASSLGTVRETQYF. As DNA, the CDR3 is TGCGCCAGCAGCTTGGGGACTGTTCGGGAGACCCAGTACTTC. The full variable domain, with the rest looked up from reference TRBV5-1 and TRBJ2-5, is KAGVTQTPRYLIKTRGQQVTLSCSPISGHRSVSWYQQTPGQGLQFLFEYFSETQRNKGNFPGRFSGRQFSNSRSEMNVSTLELGDSALYLCASSLGTVRETQYFGPGTRLLVL.

This sequence joins TRBV11-2 and TRBJ2-5; TRBD1 aligns across 8 bases. The trim removed 5 bases at V and 7 bases at J, leaving 12 bases unmatched. The germline V gene has CDR1 SGHAT and CDR2 FQNNGV. CDR3 size: 15 residues. The CDR3 coding sequence is TGTGCCAGCAGCGCCCAGGGGGCGGGAACGAGGACCCAGTACTTC. It is translated as CASSAQGAGTRTQYF.

The CDR3 loop reads CASQGTLFYEQYV. For the CDR3, the DNA is TGTGCCAGCCAGGGGACCTTATTCTACGAGCAGTACGTC. The chain has TRBV6-1 and TRBJ2-7; possibly TRBD1 for D (6 bases). Germline V gives CDR1 MNHNS, CDR2 SASEGT. CDR3 length equals 13 residues. Trimming pared 8 bases from V and 3 bases from J, leaving 14 bases between.

This clone has a single count. This sequence joins TRBV4-1 and TRBJ2-3; 10 bases match TRBD2. V trimming: 0 bases; J trimming: 1 base; junction bases outside the gene matches: 7. Germline lookup yields CDR1 MGHRA and CDR2 YSYEKL. The CDR3 is 18 amino acids. Written as DNA, the CDR3 is TGCGCCAGCAGCCAAGAGGGGTATGGGACTAGCGGCACAGATACGCAGTATTTT. It encodes CASSQEGYGTSGTDTQYF.

The CDR3, as DNA: TGCGCCAGCAGCATTGCAGGGCCCTACTATGGCTACACCTTC. Translating gives CASSIAGPYYGYTF. V is TRBV5-1 and J is TRBJ1-2, with D perhaps TRBD1 (5 bases). Per the germline V gene, CDR1 is SGHRS and CDR2 is YFSETQ. The ends were cut back, 4 bases at V and 3 bases at J, with 13 bases in the middle. The CDR3 has 14 residues. The variable domain in full, with the rest retrieved from reference TRBV5-1 and TRBJ1-2, is KAGVTQTPRYLIKTRGQQVTLSCSPISGHRSVSWYQQTPGQGLQFLFEYFSETQRNKGNFPGRFSGRQFSNSRSEMNVSTLELGDSALYLCASSIAGPYYGYTFGSGTRLTVV.

Written as DNA, the CDR3 is TGTGCCAGCAGTTTATCAGGAGGACTAGTCGCCAATGAGCAGTTCTTC. Protein sequence: CASSLSGGLVANEQFF. The rearrangement uses TRBV27 and TRBJ2-1; 7 positions match TRBD2. Germline V gene data show CDR1 as MNHEY and CDR2 as SMNVEV (reference sequence). Trimming cost V 0 bases and J 6 bases; bases outside gene matches: 8. The length of the CDR3 is 16 residues.

The rearrangement links TRBV5-1 to TRBJ2-5; 10 bases align to TRBD2. The trim removed 1 base at V and 5 bases at J, leaving 5 bases unmatched. Germline V lookup: CDR1 SGHRS, CDR2 YFSETQ. The CDR3 totals 15 residues. The CDR3 is CASSLNLAGAETQYF. CDR3 coding DNA: TGCGCCAGCAGCTTGAATCTAGCGGGGGCCGAGACCCAGTACTTC.

This chain connects TRBV10-3 to TRBJ2-3, with D possibly being TRBD2 (6 bases). CDR1 and CDR2 from the germline V gene are ENHRY and SYGVKD. This CDR3 has 13 amino acids. V was cut by 11 bases and J by 5 bases, with 17 bases left in between. The CDR3 coding sequence is TGTGCCTCGGGGCTAGGAGGGGAAGATACGCAGTATTTT. This sequence encodes CASGLGGEDTQYF.